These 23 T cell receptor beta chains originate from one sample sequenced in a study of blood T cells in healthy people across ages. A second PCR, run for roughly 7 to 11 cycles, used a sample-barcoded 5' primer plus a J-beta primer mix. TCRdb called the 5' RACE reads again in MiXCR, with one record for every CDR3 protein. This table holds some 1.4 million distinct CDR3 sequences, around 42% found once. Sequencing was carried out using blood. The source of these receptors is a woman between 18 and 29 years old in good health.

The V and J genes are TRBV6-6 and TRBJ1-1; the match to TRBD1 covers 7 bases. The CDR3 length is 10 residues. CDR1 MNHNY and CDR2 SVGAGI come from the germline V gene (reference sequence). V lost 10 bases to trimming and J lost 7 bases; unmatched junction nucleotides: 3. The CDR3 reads CATTGVEAFF. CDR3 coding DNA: TGTGCCACTACAGGGGTTGAAGCTTTCTTT.

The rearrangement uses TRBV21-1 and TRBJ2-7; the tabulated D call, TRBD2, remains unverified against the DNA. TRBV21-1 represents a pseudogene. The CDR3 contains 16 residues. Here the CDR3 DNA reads TGTGCCAGCAGCACCCCACCGACTAGCCTTCCCTACGAGCAGTACTTC. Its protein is CASSTPPTSLPYEQYF.

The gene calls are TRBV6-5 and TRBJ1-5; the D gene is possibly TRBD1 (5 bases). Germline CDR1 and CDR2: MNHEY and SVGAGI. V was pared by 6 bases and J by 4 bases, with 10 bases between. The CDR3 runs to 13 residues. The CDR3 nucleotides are TGTGCCAGCAGACGGGACTTAAATCAGCCCCAGCATTTT. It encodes CASRRDLNQPQHF.

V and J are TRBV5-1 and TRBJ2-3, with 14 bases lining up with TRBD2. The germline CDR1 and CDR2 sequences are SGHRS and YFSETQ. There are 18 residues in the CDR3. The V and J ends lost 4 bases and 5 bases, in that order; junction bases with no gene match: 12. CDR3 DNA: TGCGCCAGCAGCGATACACCGGGACTAGCGGGAGAGGGAGATACGCAGTATTTT. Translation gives CASSDTPGLAGEGDTQYF.

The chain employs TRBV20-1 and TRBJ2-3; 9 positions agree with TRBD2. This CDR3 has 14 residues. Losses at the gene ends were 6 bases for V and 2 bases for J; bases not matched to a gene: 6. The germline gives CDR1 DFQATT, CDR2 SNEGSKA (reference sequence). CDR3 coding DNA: TGCAGTGCAAGGCCGGGACTAGCCACAGATACGCAGTATTTT. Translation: CSARPGLATDTQYF.

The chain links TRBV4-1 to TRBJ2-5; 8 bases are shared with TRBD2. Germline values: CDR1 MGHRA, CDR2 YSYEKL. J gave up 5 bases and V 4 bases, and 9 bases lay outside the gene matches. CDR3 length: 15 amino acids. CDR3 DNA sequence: TGCGCCAGCAGCCTTACCGAGGCGGGGGGCGAGACCCAGTACTTC. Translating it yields CASSLTEAGGETQYF.

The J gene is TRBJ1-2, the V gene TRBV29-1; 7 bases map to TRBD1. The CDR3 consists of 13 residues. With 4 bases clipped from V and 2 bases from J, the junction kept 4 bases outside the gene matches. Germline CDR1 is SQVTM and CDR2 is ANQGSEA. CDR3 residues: CSVGRDSNYGYTF. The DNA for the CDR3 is TGCAGCGTTGGTAGGGACAGCAACTATGGCTACACCTTC.

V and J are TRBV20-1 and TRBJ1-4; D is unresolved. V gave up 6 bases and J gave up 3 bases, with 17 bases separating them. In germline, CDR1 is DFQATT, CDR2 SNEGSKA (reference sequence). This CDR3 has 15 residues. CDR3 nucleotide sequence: TGCAGTGCGCCGTTTGCTAAAGTACCTAATGAAAAACTGTTTTTT. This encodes CSAPFAKVPNEKLFF.

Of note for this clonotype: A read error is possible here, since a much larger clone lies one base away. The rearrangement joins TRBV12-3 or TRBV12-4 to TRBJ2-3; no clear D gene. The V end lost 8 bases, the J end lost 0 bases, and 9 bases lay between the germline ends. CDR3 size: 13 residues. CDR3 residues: CASGWSSTDTQYF. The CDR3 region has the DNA TGTGCCAGCGGGTGGTCCAGCACAGATACGCAGTATTTT.

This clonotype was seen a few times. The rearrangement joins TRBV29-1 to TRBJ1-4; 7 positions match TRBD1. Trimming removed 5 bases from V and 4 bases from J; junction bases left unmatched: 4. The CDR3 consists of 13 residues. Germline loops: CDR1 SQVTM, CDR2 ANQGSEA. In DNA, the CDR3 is TGCAGCGTTTCCCGGGACAGTAATGAAAAACTGTTTTTT. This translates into CSVSRDSNEKLFF.

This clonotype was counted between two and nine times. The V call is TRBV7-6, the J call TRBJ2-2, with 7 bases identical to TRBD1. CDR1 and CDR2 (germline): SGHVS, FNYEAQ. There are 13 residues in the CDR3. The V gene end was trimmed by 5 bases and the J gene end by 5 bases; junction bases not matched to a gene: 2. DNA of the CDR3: TGTGCCAGCAGCCCGGGACAGACCGGGGAGCTGTTTTTT. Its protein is CASSPGQTGELFF.

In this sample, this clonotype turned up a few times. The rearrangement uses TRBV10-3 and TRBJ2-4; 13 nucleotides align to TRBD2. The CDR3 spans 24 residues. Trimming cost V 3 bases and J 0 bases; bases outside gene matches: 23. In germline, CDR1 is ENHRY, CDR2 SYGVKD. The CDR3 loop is CAISERSQLAGGPSGTVAKNIQYF. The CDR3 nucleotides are TGTGCCATCAGTGAAAGGTCCCAACTAGCGGGGGGGCCGAGTGGCACCGTAGCCAAAAACATTCAGTACTTC.

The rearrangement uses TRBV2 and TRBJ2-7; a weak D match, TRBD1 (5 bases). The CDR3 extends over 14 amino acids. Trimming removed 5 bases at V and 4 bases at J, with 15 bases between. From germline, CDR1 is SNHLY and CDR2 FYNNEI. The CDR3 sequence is CASSYPRQKYEQYF. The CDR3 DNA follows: TGTGCCAGCAGTTACCCTCGACAGAAGTACGAGCAGTACTTC.

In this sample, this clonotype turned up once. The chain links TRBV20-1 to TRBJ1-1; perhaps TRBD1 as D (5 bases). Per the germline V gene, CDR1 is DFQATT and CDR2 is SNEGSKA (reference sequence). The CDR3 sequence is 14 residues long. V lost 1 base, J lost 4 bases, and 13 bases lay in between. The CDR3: CSARGGGEATEAFF. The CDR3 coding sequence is TGCAGTGCTAGAGGGGGAGGGGAGGCCACTGAAGCTTTCTTT.

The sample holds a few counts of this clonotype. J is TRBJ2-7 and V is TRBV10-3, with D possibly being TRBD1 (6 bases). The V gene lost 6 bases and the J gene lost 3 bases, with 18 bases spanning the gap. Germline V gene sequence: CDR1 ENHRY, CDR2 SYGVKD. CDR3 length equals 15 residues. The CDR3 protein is CAISTSGTRGYEQYF. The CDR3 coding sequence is TGTGCCATCAGCACCTCCGGGACAAGAGGCTACGAGCAGTACTTC.

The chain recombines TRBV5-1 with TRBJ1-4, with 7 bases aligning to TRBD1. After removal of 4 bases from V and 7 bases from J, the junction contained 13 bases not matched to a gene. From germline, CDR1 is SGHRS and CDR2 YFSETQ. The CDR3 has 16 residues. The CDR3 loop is CASSKATGDLGEKLFF. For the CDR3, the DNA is TGCGCCAGCAGCAAGGCTACAGGGGATCTGGGTGAAAAACTGTTTTTT. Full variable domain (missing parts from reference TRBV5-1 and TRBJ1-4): KAGVTQTPRYLIKTRGQQVTLSCSPISGHRSVSWYQQTPGQGLQFLFEYFSETQRNKGNFPGRFSGRQFSNSRSEMNVSTLELGDSALYLCASSKATGDLGEKLFFGSGTQLSVL.

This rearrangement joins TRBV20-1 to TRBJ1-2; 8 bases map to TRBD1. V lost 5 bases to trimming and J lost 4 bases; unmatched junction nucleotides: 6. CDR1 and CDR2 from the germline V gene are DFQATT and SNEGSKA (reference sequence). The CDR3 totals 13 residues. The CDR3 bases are TGCAGTGCTGTCCAAGGGACAGGCTATGGCTACACCTTC. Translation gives CSAVQGTGYGYTF.

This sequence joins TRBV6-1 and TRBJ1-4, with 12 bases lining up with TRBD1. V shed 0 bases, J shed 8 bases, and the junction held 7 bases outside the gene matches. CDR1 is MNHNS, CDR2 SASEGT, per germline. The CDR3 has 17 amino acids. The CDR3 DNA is TGTGCCAGCAGTGAAGCCGGGACAGGGGGCGGACGGGAAAAACTGTTTTTT. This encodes CASSEAGTGGGREKLFF.

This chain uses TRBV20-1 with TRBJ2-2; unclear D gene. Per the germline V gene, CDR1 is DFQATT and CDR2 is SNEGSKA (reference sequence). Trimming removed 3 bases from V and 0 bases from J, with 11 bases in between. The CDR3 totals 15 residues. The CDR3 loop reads CSASVSRPNTGELFF. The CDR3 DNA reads TGCAGTGCTAGTGTTAGCCGACCGAACACCGGGGAGCTGTTTTTT.

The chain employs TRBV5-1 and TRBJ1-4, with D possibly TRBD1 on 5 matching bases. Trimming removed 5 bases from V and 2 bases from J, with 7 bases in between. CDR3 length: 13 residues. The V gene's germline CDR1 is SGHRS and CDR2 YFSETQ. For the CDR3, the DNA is TGCGCCAGCAGGGGGGACACTAATGAAAAACTGTTTTTT. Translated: CASRGDTNEKLFF.

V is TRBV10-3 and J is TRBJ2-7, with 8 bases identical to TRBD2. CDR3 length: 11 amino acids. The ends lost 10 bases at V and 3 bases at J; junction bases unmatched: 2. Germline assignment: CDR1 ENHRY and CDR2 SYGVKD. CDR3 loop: CATGTSYEQYF. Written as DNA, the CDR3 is TGTGCCACTGGGACTAGCTACGAGCAGTACTTC.

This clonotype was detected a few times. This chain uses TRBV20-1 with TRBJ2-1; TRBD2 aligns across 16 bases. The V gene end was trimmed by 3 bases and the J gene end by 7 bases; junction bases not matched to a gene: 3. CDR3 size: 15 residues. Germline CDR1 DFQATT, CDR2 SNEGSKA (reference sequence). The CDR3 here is CSARGLAGGRNEQFF. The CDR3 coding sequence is TGCAGTGCTAGGGGACTAGCGGGAGGGCGGAATGAGCAGTTCTTC.

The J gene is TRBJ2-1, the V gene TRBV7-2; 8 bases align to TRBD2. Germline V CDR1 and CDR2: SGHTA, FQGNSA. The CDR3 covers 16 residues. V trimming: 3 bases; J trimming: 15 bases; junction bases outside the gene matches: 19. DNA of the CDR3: TGTGCCAGCAGCTTCCTAACTAGCGGTGAGGCCGGGAATCTGTTCTTC. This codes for CASSFLTSGEAGNLFF.